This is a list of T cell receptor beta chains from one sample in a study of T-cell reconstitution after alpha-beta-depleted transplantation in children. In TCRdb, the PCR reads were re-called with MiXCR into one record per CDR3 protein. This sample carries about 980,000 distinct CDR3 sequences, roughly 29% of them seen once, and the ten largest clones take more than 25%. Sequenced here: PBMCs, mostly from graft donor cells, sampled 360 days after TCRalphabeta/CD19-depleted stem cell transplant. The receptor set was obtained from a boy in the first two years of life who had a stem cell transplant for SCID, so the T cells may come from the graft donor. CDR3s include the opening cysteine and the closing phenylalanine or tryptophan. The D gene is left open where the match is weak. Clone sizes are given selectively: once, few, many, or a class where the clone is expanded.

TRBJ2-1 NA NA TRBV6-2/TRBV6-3 TGTGCCAGCAGTTACTCGAGGGGGAACAATGAGCAGTTCTTC CASSYSRGNNEQFF
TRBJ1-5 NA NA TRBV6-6 TGTGCCAGCAGCCTAACCGTGCAGCCCCAGCATTTT CASSLTVQPQHF
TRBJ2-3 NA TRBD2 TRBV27 TGTGCCAGCAGTTTATTCGGCCCAGCGGGGGGCACAGATACGCAGTATTTT CASSLFGPAGGTDTQYF
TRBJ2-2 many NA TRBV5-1 TGCGCCAGCAGCTCCGGAACGAACACCGGGGAGCTGTTTTTT CASSSGTNTGELFF
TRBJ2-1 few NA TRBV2 TGTGCCAGCAGTGAAGATGGGGGGAAAGGGAATGAGCAGTTCTTC CASSEDGGKGNEQFF
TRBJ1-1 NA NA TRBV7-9 TGTGCCAGCAGCTTAGCTCTGGGCTCGAACACTGAAGCTTTCTTT CASSLALGSNTEAFF
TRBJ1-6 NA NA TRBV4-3 TGCGCCAGCAGCCAAGTGACGAGGCCTACGAGCTCCTATAATTCACCCCTCCACTTT CASSQVTRPTSSYNSPLHF
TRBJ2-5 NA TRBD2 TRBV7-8 TGTGCCAGCAGCTTAGTTCCAGCGGGGGCTCAAGAGACCCAGTACTTC CASSLVPAGAQETQYF
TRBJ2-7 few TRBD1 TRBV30 TGTGCCTGGAGTCGGACAGGGGGGCACGAGCAGTACTTC CAWSRTGGHEQYF
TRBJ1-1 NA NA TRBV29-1 TGCAGCGTTGAAAGAAGTTTCTCTGAAGCTTTCTTT CSVERSFSEAFF
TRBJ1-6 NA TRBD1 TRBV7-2 TGTGCCAGCAGCTCGCTAATGACAGGGGCGGGTAATTCACCCCTCCACTTT CASSSLMTGAGNSPLHF
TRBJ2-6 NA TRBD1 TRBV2 TGTGCCAGCAGTGAGGCAGGGGGCTTTTCTGGGGCCAACGTCCTGACTTTC CASSEAGGFSGANVLTF
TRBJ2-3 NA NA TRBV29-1 TGCAGCGTTGAAGAGGGGCGGGAAGACAGCGGCACGCAGTATTTT CSVEEGREDSGTQYF
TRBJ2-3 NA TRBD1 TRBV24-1 TGTGCCACGGGACAGGACACAGATACGCAGTATTTT CATGQDTDTQYF
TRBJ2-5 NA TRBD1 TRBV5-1 TGCGCCAGCAGCCCAGGGACAGATAAAGAGACCCAGTACTTC CASSPGTDKETQYF
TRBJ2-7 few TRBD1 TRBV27 TGTGCCAGCAGTCCCCTTAGACAGGGTACCGAGCAGTACTTC CASSPLRQGTEQYF
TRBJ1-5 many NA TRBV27 TGTGCCAGCAGTTACTGGGAAGGGCAGCCCCAGCATTTT CASSYWEGQPQHF
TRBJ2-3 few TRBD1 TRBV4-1 TGTGCCAGCAGTCGAACCGGGACAGGGGGCACAGATACGCAGTATTTT CASSRTGTGGTDTQYF
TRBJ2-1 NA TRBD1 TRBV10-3 TGTGCCATCAGTGACGACAGGGGAAATGAGCAGTTCTTC CAISDDRGNEQFF
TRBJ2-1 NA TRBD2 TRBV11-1 TGTGCCAGCAGCCCCCTACTAGCGGGGGCCCACAATGAGCAGTTCTTC CASSPLLAGAHNEQFF
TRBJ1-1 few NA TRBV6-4 TGTGCCAGCAGTGACTGGAGAATCGTCCAAACCCTTTTCGACACTGAAGCTTTCTTT CASSDWRIVQTLFDTEAFF
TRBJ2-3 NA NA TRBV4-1 TGCGCCAGCAGCCCATTCGGCCTAATCACAGATACGCAGTATTTT CASSPFGLITDTQYF
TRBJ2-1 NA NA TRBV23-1 TGCGCCAGCAGTCAATCGGAATGGGGGAGAAGACCCTACAATGAGCAGTTCTTC CASSQSEWGRRPYNEQFF
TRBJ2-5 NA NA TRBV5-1 TGCGCCAGCAGCTTGGTCGGGACGCTCCAAGAGACCCAGTACTTC CASSLVGTLQETQYF
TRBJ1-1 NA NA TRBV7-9 TGTGCCAGCAGCTTAGTAATAGGGACTGAAGCTTTCTTT CASSLVIGTEAFF
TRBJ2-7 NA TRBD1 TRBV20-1 TGCAGTGCTAGACGCCCCCGGACAGGGAGCGGGTCCTACGAGCAGTACTTC CSARRPRTGSGSYEQYF
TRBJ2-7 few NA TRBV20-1 TGCAGTGCTAGTCGCAGCTCCTACGAGCAGTACTTC CSASRSSYEQYF
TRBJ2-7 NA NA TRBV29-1 TGCAGCGTGGGGACGGGCGAGCAGTACTTC CSVGTGEQYF
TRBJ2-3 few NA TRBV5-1 TGCGCCAGCACCCTAGGACGGAGCACAGATACGCAGTATTTT CASTLGRSTDTQYF
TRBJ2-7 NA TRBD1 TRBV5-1 TGCGCCAGTTCAGCGACAGGGATCCCCTACGAGCAGTACTTC CASSATGIPYEQYF
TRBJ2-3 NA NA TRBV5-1 TGCGCCAGCAGGCTAGGGAGGGATACGCAGTATTTT CASRLGRDTQYF
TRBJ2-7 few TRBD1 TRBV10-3 TGTGCCCGCAACACAGGGGGACCCTCCTACGAGCAGTACTTC CARNTGGPSYEQYF
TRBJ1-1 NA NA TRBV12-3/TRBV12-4 TGTGCCAGCAGTCCAGGGGTCTACACTGAAGCTTTCTTT CASSPGVYTEAFF
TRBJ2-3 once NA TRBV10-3 TGTGCCATCAGTGGGGACGCGCTGTGGGCAGATACGCAGTATTTT CAISGDALWADTQYF
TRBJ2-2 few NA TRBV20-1 TGCAGTGCCAGACCGTGGAACACCGGGGAGCTGTTTTTT CSARPWNTGELFF
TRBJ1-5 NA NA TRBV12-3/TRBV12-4 TGTGCCAGCAGTTTAGGGGGGATGGGCAATCAGCCCCAGCATTTT CASSLGGMGNQPQHF
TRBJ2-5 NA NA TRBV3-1 TGTGCCAGCAGCCAAGAGTGGGGGGCCGGGGTGGTCAGTTCATGGATGGAGACCCAGTACTTC CASSQEWGAGVVSSWMETQYF
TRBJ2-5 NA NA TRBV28 TGTGCCAGCAGTTTAGAAGACAGACACCAAGAGACCCAGTACTTC CASSLEDRHQETQYF
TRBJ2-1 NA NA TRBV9 TGTGCCAGCAGCGTACCGCCGGTCACCAATGAGCAGTTCTTC CASSVPPVTNEQFF
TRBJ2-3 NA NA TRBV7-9 TGTGCCAGCAGCCGATCCCCTGACAGGATCACAGATACGCAGTATTTT CASSRSPDRITDTQYF